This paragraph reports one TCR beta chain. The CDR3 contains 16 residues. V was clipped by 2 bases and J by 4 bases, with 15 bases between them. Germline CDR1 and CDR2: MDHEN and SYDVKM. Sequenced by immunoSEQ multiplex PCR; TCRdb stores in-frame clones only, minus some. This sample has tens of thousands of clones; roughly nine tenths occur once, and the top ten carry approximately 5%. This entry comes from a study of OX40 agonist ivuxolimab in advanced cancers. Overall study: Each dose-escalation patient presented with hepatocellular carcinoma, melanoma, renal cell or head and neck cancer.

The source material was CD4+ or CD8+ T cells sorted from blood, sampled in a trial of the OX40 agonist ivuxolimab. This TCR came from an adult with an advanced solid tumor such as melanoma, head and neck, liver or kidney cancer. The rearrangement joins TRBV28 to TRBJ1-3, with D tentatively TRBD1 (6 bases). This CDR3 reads CASSLVGGRGGNTIYF. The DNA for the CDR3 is TGTGCCAGCAGTTTAGTCGGGGGGCGTGGGGGAAACACCATATATTTT. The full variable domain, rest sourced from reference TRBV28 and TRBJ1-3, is DVKVTQSSRYLVKRTGEKVFLECVQDMDHENMFWYRQDPGLGLRLIYFSYDVKMKEKGDIPEGYSVSREKKERFSLILESASTNQTSMYLCASSLVGGRGGNTIYFGEGSWLTVV.